One and the same sample provided the 26 T cell receptor beta chains below, sequenced in a study of OX40 agonist ivuxolimab in advanced cancers. Library method: the immunoSEQ multiplex PCR assay. TCRdb re-hosts the immuneACCESS table, in-frame sequences only. Its copies lack some clones; in the studies checked, an unresolved V gene accounts for under half of them, and the cause for the rest is not known. For this sample the table gives about 89,000 clones, of which roughly 93% were detected only once. The ten largest clones add up to roughly 0.75% of the sample. The sample in question was CD4+ or CD8+ T cells sorted from blood, obtained in a trial of the OX40 agonist ivuxolimab. Receptors originate from an adult with an advanced solid tumor such as melanoma, head and neck, liver or kidney cancer.

The genes are TRBV28 and TRBJ2-1; TRBD1 is a possible D gene (6 bases). The ends were cut back, 1 base at V and 9 bases at J, with 25 bases in the middle. There are 18 residues in the CDR3. Germline lookup yields CDR1 MDHEN and CDR2 SYDVKM. This chain's CDR3 is CASSLSPGVPGVPTEQFF. The DNA of the CDR3 is TGTGCCAGCAGTTTATCACCAGGGGTCCCCGGGGTCCCCACTGAGCAGTTCTTC.

The chain combines TRBV5-4 with TRBJ2-3; D is possibly TRBD1 (6 bases). The V end was cut by 5 bases, the J end by 0 bases, with 13 bases between. Germline CDR1 SGHNT, CDR2 YYREEE (reference sequence). The CDR3 spans 15 residues. In nucleotides, the CDR3 is TGTGCCAGCAGAACGAATCAGGGGAGCACAGATACGCAGTATTTT. This encodes CASRTNQGSTDTQYF.

The chain employs TRBV28 and TRBJ1-4, with D possibly matching TRBD1 (5 bases). The germline V gene has CDR1 MDHEN and CDR2 SYDVKM. This CDR3 comprises 14 residues. V lost 3 bases and J 7 bases, leaving 12 bases between the germline ends. The CDR3 loop reads CASSFTGLIEKLFF. DNA of the CDR3: TGTGCCAGCAGTTTTACGGGGCTTATTGAAAAACTGTTTTTT.

The chain joins TRBV5-6 to TRBJ1-2; 7 bases line up with TRBD1. Germline V lookup: CDR1 SGHDT, CDR2 YYEEEE. The V gene end was trimmed by 5 bases and the J gene end by 1 base; junction bases not matched to a gene: 8. This CDR3 contains 15 residues. In DNA form, the CDR3 reads TGTGCCAGCAGAACCCAGACAGGGAGTAACTATGGCTACACCTTC. Protein: CASRTQTGSNYGYTF.

The chain uses TRBV7-9 and TRBJ1-4; the D is unclear. Germline V gene lookup returns CDR1 SEHNR and CDR2 FQNEAQ (reference sequence). V was trimmed by 7 bases and J by 0 bases, leaving 6 bases between them. The length of the CDR3 is 13 residues. The CDR3 sequence: CASTDATNEKLFF. DNA of the CDR3: TGTGCCAGCACAGATGCAACTAATGAAAAACTGTTTTTT.

The chain uses TRBV7-9 and TRBJ1-1, with D uncertain. The CDR3 length is 16 residues. In germline, CDR1 is SEHNR, CDR2 FQNEAQ (reference sequence). Trimming took off 0 bases at V and 2 bases at J, with 13 bases between the two ends. CDR3: CASSLAIPGTNTEAFF. CDR3 DNA: TGTGCCAGCAGCTTAGCTATTCCCGGAACCAACACTGAAGCTTTCTTT.

The chain is built from TRBV7-9 and TRBJ1-5; D not resolved. CDR1 SEHNR and CDR2 FQNEAQ come from the germline V gene (reference sequence). The V end was cut by 5 bases, the J end by 6 bases, with 11 bases between. This CDR3 region has 13 residues. CDR3 bases: TGTGCCAGCAGCCCGTCGGCAGGTCAGCCCCAGCATTTT. It specifies CASSPSAGQPQHF.

The chain couples TRBV29-1 to TRBJ1-4; D not certain. In germline, CDR1 is SQVTM, CDR2 ANQGSEA. Between the trimmed V and J ends, which lost 4 bases and 4 bases, there was a span of 7 bases. This CDR3 is built from 12 residues. The CDR3 spells CSVGWSNEKLFF. The CDR3 bases are TGCAGCGTTGGGTGGAGTAATGAAAAACTGTTTTTT. Based on the CDR3 plus reference TRBV29-1 and TRBJ1-4, the full variable domain is SAVISQKPSRDICQRGTSLTIQCQVDSQVTMMFWYRQQPGQSLTLIATANQGSEATYESGFVIDKFPISRPNLTFSTLTVSNMSPEDSSIYLCSVGWSNEKLFFGSGTQLSVL.

The chain combines TRBV25-1 with TRBJ1-2; a weak D match, TRBD1 (5 bases). This CDR3 spans 14 amino acids. Trimming left V 6 bases short and J 0 bases short, with 11 bases between. Germline V gives CDR1 MGHDK, CDR2 SYGVNS. The CDR3 DNA reads TGTGCCAGCAGCCGGGACCCTCCTAACTATGGCTACACCTTC. The encoded protein is CASSRDPPNYGYTF.

This sequence joins TRBV5-1 and TRBJ2-3; possible D gene TRBD2, 6 bases. Trimming left V 4 bases short and J 4 bases short, with 10 bases between. The CDR3 consists of 13 residues. The germline V gene encodes CDR1 SGHRS and CDR2 YFSETQ. CDR3 region: CASSHGLPDTQYF. The CDR3 DNA reads TGCGCCAGCAGCCACGGACTACCAGATACGCAGTATTTT. Using reference TRBV5-1 and TRBJ2-3 for the parts outside the CDR3, the full variable domain is KAGVTQTPRYLIKTRGQQVTLSCSPISGHRSVSWYQQTPGQGLQFLFEYFSETQRNKGNFPGRFSGRQFSNSRSEMNVSTLELGDSALYLCASSHGLPDTQYFGPGTRLTVL.

This chain connects TRBV7-2 to TRBJ1-5; D remains unclear. CDR3 size: 13 residues. Germline assignment: CDR1 SGHTA and CDR2 FQGNSA. Trimming removed 5 bases at V and 5 bases at J, with 10 bases between. CDR3 DNA: TGTGCCAGCAGCGCGGGAGGGTATCAGCCCCAGCATTTT. Protein: CASSAGGYQPQHF. The whole variable domain, filled in from reference TRBV7-2 and TRBJ1-5, reads GAGVSQSPSNKVTEKGKDVELRCDPISGHTALYWYRQSLGQGLEFLIYFQGNSAPDKSGLPSDRFSAERTGGSVSTLTIQRTQQEDSAVYLCASSAGGYQPQHFGDGTRLSIL.

The chain employs TRBV28 and TRBJ2-7; the D gene is possibly TRBD2 (5 bases). Germline CDR1 MDHEN, CDR2 SYDVKM. Trimming removed 2 bases at V and 2 bases at J, with 10 bases between. The CDR3 spans 14 residues. The CDR3 DNA sequence: TGTGCCAGCAGTTTACCGGGGTTCGCCTACGAGCAGTACTTC. This translates into CASSLPGFAYEQYF.

This sequence joins TRBV5-1 and TRBJ2-1; D is perhaps TRBD1 (6 bases). The CDR3 runs to 12 residues. V dropped 4 bases and J dropped 7 bases, with 9 bases sitting between them. CDR1 and CDR2 from the germline V gene are SGHRS and YFSETQ. The DNA for the CDR3 is TGCGCCAGCAGCCCAGGGGAGAATGAGCAGTTCTTC. This translates into CASSPGENEQFF.

The CDR3 sequence is CASTLDSYNEQFF. CDR3 nucleotides: TGTGCCAGTACCCTAGACTCCTACAATGAGCAGTTCTTC. The V gene is TRBV19, the J gene TRBJ2-1; no clear D. This CDR3 has 13 amino acids. Trimming shortened V by 7 bases and J by 0 bases, and 7 bases separated the two germline ends. CDR1 and CDR2 (germline): LNHDA, SQIVND (reference sequence).

The rearrangement uses TRBV19 and TRBJ1-4; D not certain. This CDR3 is built from 15 residues. Looked up from germline, CDR1 is LNHDA and CDR2 is SQIVND (reference sequence). The germline V and J ends were trimmed by 4 bases and 7 bases, with 16 bases remaining between them. CDR3 in DNA: TGTGCCAGTAGTACAACTGGACTTCCCCGTGAAAAACTGTTTTTT. Its translation: CASSTTGLPREKLFF.

CDR3 in DNA: TGTGCCAGCTCACCGGGACCTAGTGTGAATGAGCAGTTCTTC. Encoded protein: CASSPGPSVNEQFF. The J gene is TRBJ2-1, the V gene TRBV18; D may be TRBD1 or TRBD2 (5 bases each). The germline V gene encodes CDR1 KGHSH and CDR2 LQKENI. CDR3 size: 14 residues. V was trimmed by 3 bases and J by 7 bases, leaving 13 bases between them.

The chain has TRBV7-7 and TRBJ2-2; 10 nucleotides align to TRBD1. Germline V gene data show CDR1 as SSHAT and CDR2 as FNYEAQ (reference sequence). This CDR3 is 16 amino acids long. V trimming: 6 bases; J trimming: 4 bases; junction bases outside the gene matches: 8. The CDR3 DNA reads as TGTGCCAGCAGATTAACGACAGGGGGCCCCACCGGGGAGCTGTTTTTT. Translating gives CASRLTTGGPTGELFF.

J is TRBJ1-6 and V is TRBV5-6; TRBD1 is a possible D gene (5 bases). CDR3 length: 16 amino acids. CDR1 and CDR2 from the germline V gene are SGHDT and YYEEEE. Deletions cut 2 bases from V and 9 bases from J, with 18 bases between. CDR3 residues: CASSFRRDLSGSPLHF. In nucleotides, the CDR3 is TGTGCCAGCAGCTTCCGACGGGACCTCTCTGGTTCACCCCTCCACTTT.

This chain connects TRBV28 to TRBJ2-5, with D possibly being TRBD2 (5 bases). Germline V gene lookup returns CDR1 MDHEN and CDR2 SYDVKM. Between the trimmed V and J ends, which lost 4 bases and 5 bases, there was a span of 23 bases. CDR3 length equals 17 residues. The CDR3 DNA is TGTGCCAGCAGTTCGAACAGATTGCTAGGGTCGGGGGAGACCCAGTACTTC. Residues: CASSSNRLLGSGETQYF.

J is TRBJ2-7 and V is TRBV10-3; perhaps D is TRBD1 or TRBD2 (5 bases each). The ends were cut back, 2 bases at V and 0 bases at J, with 11 bases in the middle. Looked up from germline, CDR1 is ENHRY and CDR2 is SYGVKD. This CDR3 region has 15 residues. CDR3 nucleotide sequence: TGTGCCATCAGTGAGCCGGGGCTCAGCTCCTACGAGCAGTACTTC. The encoded protein is CAISEPGLSSYEQYF.

This sequence joins TRBV6-6 and TRBJ2-1; D is uncertain. CDR1 and CDR2 from the germline V gene are MNHNY and SVGAGI (reference sequence). V shed 11 bases and J shed 0 bases, with 11 bases lying between them. This CDR3 is built from 13 residues. The CDR3 DNA follows: TGTGCCTCTGGACCGAGCTCCTACAATGAGCAGTTCTTC. Translating it yields CASGPSSYNEQFF.

The rearrangement links TRBV10-3 to TRBJ2-5; 11 bases map to TRBD1. Germline CDR1 reads ENHRY; CDR2 reads SYGVKD. The J segment lost 2 bases and the V segment lost 6 bases, leaving 5 bases of the junction unmatched. This CDR3 spans 15 amino acids. CDR3 coding DNA: TGTGCCATCAGCACGGACAGGGGGCTACAAGAGACCCAGTACTTC. Translating gives CAISTDRGLQETQYF.

This rearrangement joins TRBV19 to TRBJ1-1, with D possibly matching TRBD1 (6 bases). The CDR3 contains 15 residues. Germline V gene data show CDR1 as LNHDA and CDR2 as SQIVND (reference sequence). Trimming pared 6 bases from V and 0 bases from J, leaving 14 bases between. The CDR3 DNA sequence: TGTGCCAGTAGCCGACAGGTTAACATGAACACTGAAGCTTTCTTT. Translating gives CASSRQVNMNTEAFF.

The CDR3, as DNA: TGTGCCAGCTCACCAAAGGCAGGGGACTATGGCTACACCTTC. This codes for CASSPKAGDYGYTF. V is TRBV18 and J is TRBJ1-2; a weak D match, TRBD1 (6 bases). The CDR3 has 14 residues. Trimming took off 2 bases at V and 3 bases at J, with 10 bases between the two ends. CDR1 KGHSH and CDR2 LQKENI come from the germline V gene.

The J gene is TRBJ1-5, the V gene TRBV7-2; tentative D call: TRBD1 (5 bases). Trimming removed 2 bases at V and 8 bases at J, with 16 bases between. Germline V gene lookup returns CDR1 SGHTA and CDR2 FQGNSA. The CDR3 runs to 15 residues. The CDR3 DNA sequence: TGTGCCAGCAGCTTAAATGGGCAGGGACTCAAGCCCCAGCATTTT. Translating it yields CASSLNGQGLKPQHF.

The chain combines TRBV11-1 with TRBJ2-1, with 9 positions matching TRBD2. The CDR3 has 15 amino acids. The V gene's germline CDR1 is SGHAT and CDR2 FQDESV (reference sequence). The J segment lost 4 bases and the V segment lost 10 bases, leaving 11 bases of the junction unmatched. Here the CDR3 reads CATGGLAGRYNEQFF. CDR3 sequence (DNA): TGTGCCACCGGAGGTCTAGCGGGGAGATACAATGAGCAGTTCTTC.